The 13 T cell receptor beta chains listed next were all sequenced from one sample in a study of human T cells and chemical hapten exposure. The sample's time point: patch test 2, 6 weeks after DPC sensitization. Treatment in this sample: therapeutic diphenylcyclopropenone sensitization with weekly scalp DPC. TCRdb called the RACE reads again in MiXCR, with one record for every CDR3 protein. The sample contains a few hundred thousand distinct CDR3 sequences, about 6.3% of which appear only once. Sequenced here: whole blood, sampled in connection with sensitization to the hapten diphenylcyclopropenone (DPC). The receptors come from a woman under 30 with alopecia areata. Some clones in this sample may be carry-over from other donors' samples.

V and J are TRBV10-3 and TRBJ2-3; TRBD2 is a possible D gene (5 bases). Germline CDR1 reads ENHRY; CDR2 reads SYGVKD. CDR3 length: 15 amino acids. V was clipped by 3 bases and J by 2 bases, with 12 bases between them. The CDR3, as DNA: TGTGCCATCAGTGAAGGTAGCGTGGCCACAGATACGCAGTATTTT. Amino acids: CAISEGSVATDTQYF.

This clonotype was seen many times. The chain joins TRBV4-1 to TRBJ1-2, with 8 bases identical to TRBD1. CDR3 size: 14 residues. Losses at the gene ends were 2 bases for V and 5 bases for J; bases not matched to a gene: 4. The germline gives CDR1 MGHRA, CDR2 YSYEKL. The CDR3 DNA follows: TGCGCCAGCAGCCAAACCACAGGGGGATATGGCTACACCTTC. Translated: CASSQTTGGYGYTF.

This clonotype occurred many times. Mismatch with germline at one junction end may stem from a read error. This sequence joins TRBV5-1 and TRBJ1-2, with D perhaps matching TRBD1 (5 bases). The CDR3 is 13 residues long. Germline lookup yields CDR1 SGHRS and CDR2 YFSETQ. Written as DNA, the CDR3 is TGTGCCAGCAGCCTGACAGAAAACTATGGCTACACCTTC. This translates into CASSLTENYGYTF.

This clonotype has at least ten counts. This chain joins TRBV5-1 and TRBJ2-5; 8 positions agree with TRBD1. The CDR3 loop spans 15 amino acids. Germline CDR1 reads SGHRS; CDR2 reads YFSETQ. The J segment lost 5 bases and the V segment lost 1 base, leaving 7 bases of the junction unmatched. CDR3 in DNA: TGCGCCAGCAGCTTGTACAGGACAGGGCCCGAGACCCAGTACTTC. This codes for CASSLYRTGPETQYF. Combining the CDR3 with reference TRBV5-1 and TRBJ2-5 gives the whole variable domain KAGVTQTPRYLIKTRGQQVTLSCSPISGHRSVSWYQQTPGQGLQFLFEYFSETQRNKGNFPGRFSGRQFSNSRSEMNVSTLELGDSALYLCASSLYRTGPETQYFGPGTRLLVL.

This clonotype was seen ten or more times. The gene calls are TRBV29-1 and TRBJ1-5, with 7 bases aligning to TRBD1. The ends lost 5 bases at V and 5 bases at J; junction bases unmatched: 3. Germline CDR1 SQVTM, CDR2 ANQGSEA. CDR3 length equals 12 residues. The CDR3 reads CSVRTGYQPQHF. As DNA, the CDR3 is TGCAGCGTTCGGACAGGATATCAGCCCCAGCATTTT. The full variable domain, with the rest looked up from reference TRBV29-1 and TRBJ1-5, is SAVISQKPSRDICQRGTSLTIQCQVDSQVTMMFWYRQQPGQSLTLIATANQGSEATYESGFVIDKFPISRPNLTFSTLTVSNMSPEDSSIYLCSVRTGYQPQHFGDGTRLSIL.

The chain carries TRBV7-2 and TRBJ2-3, with D unresolved. CDR1 is SGHTA and CDR2 is FQGNSA in the germline V gene. The CDR3 is 13 residues long. The germline V and J ends were trimmed by 5 bases and 5 bases, with 11 bases remaining between them. This CDR3 reads CASSAEYGDTQYF. The CDR3 region has the DNA TGTGCCAGCAGCGCTGAATACGGAGATACGCAGTATTTT.

Ten or more counts support this clonotype. This chain joins TRBV29-1 and TRBJ2-3; 7 bases fit TRBD1. This CDR3 contains 14 residues. With V trimmed by 4 bases and J by 2 bases, 6 bases remained unmatched. Germline CDR1 is SQVTM and CDR2 is ANQGSEA. CDR3 coding DNA: TGCAGCGTTGCCTCGACAGGGCTCACAGATACGCAGTATTTT. Its translation is CSVASTGLTDTQYF.

This clonotype occurred a few times. This sequence joins TRBV4-1 and TRBJ2-1; 9 bases line up with TRBD2. V lost 0 bases to trimming and J lost 9 bases; unmatched junction nucleotides: 9. This CDR3 comprises 16 residues. Germline V CDR1 and CDR2: MGHRA, YSYEKL. The CDR3 protein is CASSQERRGGTIEQFF. The CDR3 DNA reads TGCGCCAGCAGCCAAGAACGGCGGGGGGGCACGATTGAGCAGTTCTTC.

A few counts support this clonotype. This chain connects TRBV2 to TRBJ1-4; D unclear. Germline CDR1 reads SNHLY; CDR2 reads FYNNEI. This CDR3 has 14 residues. Trimming cost V 7 bases and J 8 bases, with 17 bases left between them. The DNA of the CDR3 is TGTGCCAGCAAGAAGGTCCCTAGCAGGGAAAAACTGTTTTTT. This gives the protein CASKKVPSREKLFF.

V is TRBV7-2 and J is TRBJ2-3; 11 nucleotides line up with TRBD2. The CDR3 is made up of 16 amino acids. Germline V gene sequence: CDR1 SGHTA, CDR2 FQGNSA. V lost 2 bases, J lost 2 bases, and 3 bases stayed unmatched. CDR3 DNA: TGTGCCAGCAGCTTAAGACTAGCGGGGTTCACAGATACGCAGTATTTT. Its protein product is CASSLRLAGFTDTQYF.

The table lists this clonotype with many counts. This chain connects TRBV6-1 to TRBJ2-7; 7 bases match TRBD1. J lost 0 bases, V lost 6 bases, and 8 bases had no gene match. Germline-derived CDR1 and CDR2 are MNHNS and SASEGT. CDR3 length: 15 residues. The CDR3 DNA is TGTGCCAGCAGCCCGGGACAGTTCAGCTCCTACGAGCAGTACTTC. This translates into CASSPGQFSSYEQYF.

This clonotype was picked up many times. The chain has TRBV29-1 and TRBJ1-2; 11 positions match TRBD1. Germline-derived CDR1 and CDR2 are SQVTM and ANQGSEA. V gave up 7 bases and J gave up 4 bases; unmatched junction bases: 11. The CDR3 sequence is 15 residues long. The DNA of the CDR3 is TGCAGCGCGGTTGGGACAGGGGGTTACAGCTATGGCTACACCTTC. Translated: CSAVGTGGYSYGYTF.

This clonotype was found many times. The chain joins TRBV6-5 to TRBJ2-7, with D perhaps TRBD1 or TRBD2 (5 bases each). V dropped 1 base and J dropped 4 bases, with 14 bases sitting between them. Germline CDR1 MNHEY, CDR2 SVGAGI. CDR3 length: 15 residues. As DNA, the CDR3 is TGTGCCAGCAGTTACTTCCAGGGACCGAGATACGAGCAGTACTTC. Protein product: CASSYFQGPRYEQYF.